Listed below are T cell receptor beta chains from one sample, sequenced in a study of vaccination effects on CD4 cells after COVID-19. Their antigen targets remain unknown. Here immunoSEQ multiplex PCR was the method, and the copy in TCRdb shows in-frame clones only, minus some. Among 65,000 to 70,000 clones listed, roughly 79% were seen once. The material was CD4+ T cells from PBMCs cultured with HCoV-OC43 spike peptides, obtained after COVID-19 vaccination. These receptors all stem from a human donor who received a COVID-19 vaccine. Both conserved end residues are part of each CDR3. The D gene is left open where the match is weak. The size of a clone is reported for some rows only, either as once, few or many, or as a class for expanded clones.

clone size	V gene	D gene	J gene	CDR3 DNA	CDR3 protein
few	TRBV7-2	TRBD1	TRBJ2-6	TGTGCCAGCAGACCGCCCGGACAGGGGGGATCTGGGGCCAACGTCCTGACTTTC	CASRPPGQGGSGANVLTF
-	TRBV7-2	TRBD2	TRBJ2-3	TGTGCCAGCAGCTTGGCGGGGGGGGTAGATACGCAGTATTTT	CASSLAGGVDTQYF
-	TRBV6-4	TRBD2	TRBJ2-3	TGTGCCAGCACCCTGGCAGCGGGGGGCGACGCAGATACGCAGTATTTT	CASTLAAGGDADTQYF
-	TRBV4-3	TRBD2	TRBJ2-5	TGCGCCAGCAGCCAAGTTAAATTTCCAGGACTAGAAGCGGAGACCCAGTACTTC	CASSQVKFPGLEAETQYF
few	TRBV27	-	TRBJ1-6	TGTGCCAGCAGTTTATTAGTCTATAATTCACCCCTCCACTTT	CASSLLVYNSPLHF
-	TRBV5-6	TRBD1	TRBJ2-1	TGTGCCAGCAGCTTCATCGGACAGGGGGTCAATGAGCAGTTCTTC	CASSFIGQGVNEQFF
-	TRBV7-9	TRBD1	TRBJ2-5	TGTGCCAGCAGCCGGACAGGGGTGGAAGAGACCCAGTACTTC	CASSRTGVEETQYF
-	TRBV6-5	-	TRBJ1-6	TGTGCCAGCAGTTACGGGACGGGGAATTCACCCCTCCACTTT	CASSYGTGNSPLHF
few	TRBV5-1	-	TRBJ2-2	TGCGCCAGCAGCTTGGTGGGGACCGCGAACACCGGGGAGCTGTTTTTT	CASSLVGTANTGELFF
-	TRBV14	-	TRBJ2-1	TGTGCCAGCAGCCAACAGGTGTACAATGAGCAGTTCTTC	CASSQQVYNEQFF
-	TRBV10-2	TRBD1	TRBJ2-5	TGCGCCAGCAGTGAGAGCAGGACAGGGGCCCTTCGAGAGACCCAGTACTTC	CASSESRTGALRETQYF
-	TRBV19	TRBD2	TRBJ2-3	TGTGCCAGTAGTATACGGCTAGCGGGCACAGATACGCAGTATTTT	CASSIRLAGTDTQYF
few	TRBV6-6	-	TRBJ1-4	TGTGCCAGCAGTTACTCGGGTGAAAAACTGTTTTTT	CASSYSGEKLFF
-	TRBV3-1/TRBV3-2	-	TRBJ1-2	TGTGCCAGCAGCCGCCCGGGACAAGTCTATGGCTACACCTTC	CASSRPGQVYGYTF
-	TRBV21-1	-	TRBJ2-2	TGTGCCAGCAGCAAAGAGGGAGGGGCCGCGCATCACACCGGGGAGCTGTTTTTT	CASSKEGGAAHHTGELFF
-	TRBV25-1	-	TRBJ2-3	TGTGCCAGCAGTGCTGCTAGCGAGCCCACAGATACGCAGTATTTT	CASSAASEPTDTQYF
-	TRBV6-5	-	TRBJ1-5	TGTGCCAGCAGTCCGACGGAAAATCAGCCCCAGCATTTT	CASSPTENQPQHF
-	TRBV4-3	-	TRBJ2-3	TGCGCCAGCAGCCAAGATGTCCCCGTGGGGGGGGGCCGTCCAGATACGCAGTATTTT	CASSQDVPVGGGRPDTQYF
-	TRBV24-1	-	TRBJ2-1	TGTGCCACCAGTGGTCTATACAATGAGCAGTTCTTC	CATSGLYNEQFF
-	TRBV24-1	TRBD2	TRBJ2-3	TGTGCCACCAGTGGGGTAGCGGGGGGCCGCACAGATACGCAGTATTTT	CATSGVAGGRTDTQYF
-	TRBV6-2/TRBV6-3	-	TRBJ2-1	TGTGCCAGCAGCTTTTCACCCTCTATTGAGCAGTTCTTC	CASSFSPSIEQFF
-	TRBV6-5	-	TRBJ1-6	TGTGCCAGCAGTTACCTCGTCCGGGAAGGCCCCCTCCACTTT	CASSYLVREGPLHF
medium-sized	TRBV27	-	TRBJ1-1	TGTGCCAGCAGTTTATTCGCTGGGGTGAACACTGAAGCTTTCTTT	CASSLFAGVNTEAFF
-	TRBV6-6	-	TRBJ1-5	TGTGCCAGCAGTTACGACAGGTTTAATCAGCCCCAGCATTTT	CASSYDRFNQPQHF
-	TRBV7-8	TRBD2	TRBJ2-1	TGTGCCAGCAGCCCGCGCCCGGGACTAGCGGGGCCGCAATACAATGAGCAGTTCTTC	CASSPRPGLAGPQYNEQFF
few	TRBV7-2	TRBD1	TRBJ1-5	TGTGCCAGCAGCCTTGACGGACAGGGCGTTCAGCCCCAGCATTTT	CASSLDGQGVQPQHF
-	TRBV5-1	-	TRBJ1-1	TGCGCCAGCAGACGAAACATGGACACTGAAGCTTTCTTT	CASRRNMDTEAFF
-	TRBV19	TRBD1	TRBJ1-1	TGTGCCAGTAGGGGACAGCTTGAAGCTTTCTTT	CASRGQLEAFF
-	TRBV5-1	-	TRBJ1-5	TGCGCCAGCAGTAAGGGTAGCAATCAGCCCCAGCATTTT	CASSKGSNQPQHF
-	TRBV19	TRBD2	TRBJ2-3	TGTGCCAGTAGTATAGATAGCGGGGGCACAGATACGCAGTATTTT	CASSIDSGGTDTQYF
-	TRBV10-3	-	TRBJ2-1	TGTGCCATAGGGGGAGGAGGGGAGCAGTTCTTC	CAIGGGGEQFF
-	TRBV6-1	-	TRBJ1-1	TGTGCCAGCAGTGAAGTAGGGGGGGCGATCACTGAAGCTTTCTTT	CASSEVGGAITEAFF
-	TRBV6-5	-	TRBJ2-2	TGTGCCAGCAGACCAACAGGAGCGGGCACCGGGGAGCTGTTTTTT	CASRPTGAGTGELFF
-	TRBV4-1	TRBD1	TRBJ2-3	TGCGCCAGCAGTCCTTATTTGGCAGGGGGATCGGATACGCAGTATTTT	CASSPYLAGGSDTQYF
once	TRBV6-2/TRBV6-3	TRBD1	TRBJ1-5	TGTGCCAGCAGTTACGCAGGGGGCACCAATCAGCCCCAGCATTTT	CASSYAGGTNQPQHF
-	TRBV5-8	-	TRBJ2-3	TGTGCCAGCAGCTGGTTTAGTTTGCGAGATACGCAGTATTTT	CASSWFSLRDTQYF
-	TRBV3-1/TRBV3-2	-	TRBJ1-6	TGTGCCAGCAGCCAAGTGCAGGGGAGGAATTCACCCCTCCACTTT	CASSQVQGRNSPLHF
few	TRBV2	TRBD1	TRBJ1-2	TGTGCCAGCAGGAAGGACAGGGGAAACTATGGCTACACCTTC	CASRKDRGNYGYTF
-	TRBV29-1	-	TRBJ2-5	TGCAGCGTTGATTTCCGGAAGGAAGGGGGAGAGACCCAGTACTTC	CSVDFRKEGGETQYF
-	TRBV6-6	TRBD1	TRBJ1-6	TGTGCCAGCAGCACAGGGGGCAACTCACCCCTCCACTTT	CASSTGGNSPLHF
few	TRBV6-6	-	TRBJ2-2	TGTGCCAGCAGTTTTCGTGGTGACACCGGGGAGCTGTTTTTT	CASSFRGDTGELFF
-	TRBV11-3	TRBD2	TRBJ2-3	TGTGCCAGCAGCTTCGATTTGGGCGGGGGGGCCAGTGAAGATACGCAGTATTTT	CASSFDLGGGASEDTQYF
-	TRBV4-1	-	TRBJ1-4	TGCGCCAGCAGCCAACAGGAGGAGGGAACGGGAAAACTGTTTTTT	CASSQQEEGTGKLFF
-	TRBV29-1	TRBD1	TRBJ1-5	TGCAGCGTTGAAGGGACAGGGGGGGGGCCCCAGCATTTT	CSVEGTGGGPQHF
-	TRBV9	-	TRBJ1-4	TGTGCCAGCAGCGTAGAGCCGGGGGCGGGTCTCGAAAAACTGTTTTTT	CASSVEPGAGLEKLFF
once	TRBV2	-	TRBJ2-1	TGTGCCACCCTCAAACCCGGGGGATCGAATGAGCAGTTCTTC	CATLKPGGSNEQFF